This T cell receptor (beta chain) was observed in a study of cytomegalovirus exposure and HLA in healthy donors. J gave up 5 bases and V 3 bases, and 4 bases lay outside the gene matches. This CDR3 region has 13 residues. The V gene's germline CDR1 is SEHNR and CDR2 FQNEAQ (reference sequence). With respect to this clone: Its matching antigen is unknown.

Study-wide results and caveats: TCR beta V- and J-gene trimming, according to a later analysis, was linked to a missense DCLRE1C variant. Generally TCR sequences proved uncommon, though certain public TCRs appeared in numerous donors.

A multiplex PCR was run with 60 Vbeta primers and 13 Jbeta primers. Produced via immunoSEQ multiplex PCR; TCRdb's table is partial and in-frame only. The profile shows tens of thousands of clones, roughly 66% of them singletons. J is TRBJ2-7 and V is TRBV7-9, with 7 bases matching TRBD2. The receptor's source is a man under 40 in good health and CMV-seronegative. Sequences were obtained from PBMCs. CDR3 loop: CASSFPGRDEQYF. For the CDR3, the DNA is TGTGCCAGCAGCTTCCCAGGGAGGGACGAGCAGTACTTC. The full variable domain, with the rest looked up from reference TRBV7-9 and TRBJ2-7, is DTGVSQNPRHKITKRGQNVTFRCDPISEHNRLYWYRQTLGQGPEFLTYFQNEAQLEKSRLLSDRFSAERPKGSFSTLEIQRTEQGDSAMYLCASSFPGRDEQYFGPGTRLTVT.